The 21 T cell receptor beta chains below were found in one sample sequenced in a study of early stage breast cancer tumors. Libraries were prepared by immunoSEQ multiplex PCR; TCRdb keeps only in-frame clonotypes and omits some of them. This sample has nearly 70,000 clones, with roughly 80% found just once. Sequenced material: blood. The receptor set was obtained from a person aged 35-49 years with breast cancer.

The chain joins TRBV2 to TRBJ1-2; D gene uncertain. Germline V gene lookup returns CDR1 SNHLY and CDR2 FYNNEI. This CDR3 comprises 11 residues. V lost 2 bases and J lost 2, with 0 bases in between. CDR3: CASSENYGYTF. In DNA, the CDR3 is TGTGCCAGCAGTGAAAACTATGGCTACACCTTC.

V usage is TRBV19 and J usage is TRBJ2-5; 10 nucleotides line up with TRBD1. Germline assignment: CDR1 LNHDA and CDR2 SQIVND (reference sequence). V dropped 4 bases and J dropped 5; count of bases not matched to a gene: 7. CDR3 length equals 15 residues. This CDR3 reads CASSRRGQGSETQYF. The DNA of the CDR3 is TGTGCCAGTAGTAGGCGGGGACAGGGGAGCGAGACCCAGTACTTC.

This clone was picked up one time. The chain combines TRBV5-1 with TRBJ2-6; D perhaps matches TRBD2 (5 bases). Trimming removed 0 bases from V and 4 bases from J, with 8 bases in between. The CDR3 runs to 15 residues. Germline lookup yields CDR1 SGHRS and CDR2 YFSETQ. CDR3 sequence reads: CASSLAGNGANVLTF. CDR3 in DNA: TGCGCCAGCAGCTTGGCCGGGAACGGGGCCAACGTCCTGACTTTC.

This chain uses TRBV30 with TRBJ2-3; D is possibly TRBD2 (7 bases). Germline values: CDR1 GTSNPN, CDR2 SVGIG (reference sequence). This CDR3 is 14 amino acids long. V was pared by 1 base and J by 8 bases, with 16 bases between. The DNA for the CDR3 is TGTGCCTGGAGTGAGGGGGGGCAGGGGCGTACGCAGTATTTT. Translated, it gives CAWSEGGQGRTQYF.

The chain links TRBV6-1 to TRBJ2-7, with TRBD1 matching 7 bases. CDR3 size: 15 residues. The J segment lost 0 bases and the V segment lost 7 bases, leaving 9 bases of the junction unmatched. Germline V lookup: CDR1 MNHNS, CDR2 SASEGT. The CDR3 region has the DNA TGTGCCAGCACCCGGGACAGTGAAAGCTCCTACGAGCAGTACTTC. It translates to CASTRDSESSYEQYF.

V is TRBV28 and J is TRBJ1-2; D possibly corresponds to TRBD1 (6 bases). The CDR3 totals 15 residues. CDR1 and CDR2 from the germline V gene are MDHEN and SYDVKM. V was clipped by 2 bases and J by 6 bases, with 16 bases between them. CDR3 bases: TGTGCCAGCAGTTTAAATTCTTTGGGGGCGGATGGCTACACCTTC. Protein product: CASSLNSLGADGYTF.

The chain uses TRBV6-6 and TRBJ1-3, with D perhaps matching TRBD1 (5 bases). This CDR3 is 16 amino acids long. V was shortened by 4 bases and J by 4 bases, with 17 bases between the two germline ends. Germline V CDR1 and CDR2: MNHNY, SVGAGI (reference sequence). The CDR3 spells CASSSGTATRGNTIYF. CDR3 nucleotide sequence: TGTGCCAGCAGTTCCGGGACTGCGACCCGGGGAAACACCATATATTTT.

J is TRBJ1-4 and V is TRBV18; 12 bases are shared with TRBD1. V shed 6 bases and J 7 bases; nucleotides not matched to a gene: 9. The length of the CDR3 is 16 residues. Germline V gene lookup returns CDR1 KGHSH and CDR2 LQKENI. The chain's CDR3 is CASSPNWDRGREKLFF. DNA of the CDR3: TGTGCCAGCTCTCCAAACTGGGACAGGGGGCGTGAAAAACTGTTTTTT.

The chain couples TRBV5-1 to TRBJ2-2; 7 bases are a match to TRBD1. The CDR3 contains 15 residues. The junction had 6 bases not matched to a gene; V was cut back by 4 bases and J by 3 bases. CDR1 and CDR2 (germline): SGHRS, YFSETQ. In DNA, the CDR3 is TGCGCCAGCAGCCCTCCCGGGACAGACACCGGGGAGCTGTTTTTT. It codes for CASSPPGTDTGELFF.

The CDR3 region is CASSTGLGYEQYF. The CDR3 nucleotides read TGTGCCAGCAGTACGGGACTCGGCTACGAGCAGTACTTC. The rearrangement links TRBV7-8 to TRBJ2-7, with D perhaps TRBD2 (6 bases). Trimming pared 6 bases from V and 3 bases from J, leaving 12 bases between. This CDR3 contains 13 residues. Germline-derived CDR1 and CDR2 are SGHVS and FQNEAQ.

The chain joins TRBV2 to TRBJ1-2; D is perhaps TRBD1 (6 bases). This CDR3 region has 15 residues. Trimming cost V 6 bases and J 0 bases, with 14 bases left between them. Per the germline V gene, CDR1 is SNHLY and CDR2 is FYNNEI. CDR3 residues: CASSQTGFSNYGYTF. The CDR3 coding sequence is TGTGCCAGCAGCCAGACAGGCTTTTCTAACTATGGCTACACCTTC.

This clone came up once. The chain employs TRBV19 and TRBJ2-3, with 8 bases identical to TRBD1. This CDR3 comprises 14 residues. The junction had 5 bases not matched to a gene; V was cut back by 5 bases and J by 4 bases. Germline values: CDR1 LNHDA, CDR2 SQIVND (reference sequence). The CDR3 spells CASSLTQGADTQYF. CDR3 DNA: TGTGCCAGTAGTCTGACACAGGGGGCAGATACGCAGTATTTT.

This chain links TRBV19 with TRBJ2-2; D might be TRBD1 (5 bases). V was pared by 3 bases and J by 4 bases, with 12 bases between. Germline CDR1 is LNHDA and CDR2 is SQIVND (reference sequence). The CDR3 covers 15 residues. The CDR3 loop reads CASSIHQGPTGELFF. CDR3 DNA sequence: TGTGCCAGTAGTATTCACCAGGGTCCCACCGGGGAGCTGTTTTTT.

The rearrangement links TRBV7-3 to TRBJ2-7, with a possible D match to TRBD1 (5 bases). The V end lost 0 bases, the J end lost 3 bases, and 9 bases lay between the germline ends. This CDR3 is 14 amino acids long. From germline, CDR1 is SGHTA and CDR2 FQGTGA. The CDR3 region has the DNA TGTGCCAGCAGCTTAACAGGTACAGGCTACGAGCAGTACTTC. Protein sequence: CASSLTGTGYEQYF.

With regard to this clone: Sequence at one end of the junction differs from germline and may be a read error. The J gene is TRBJ2-7, the V gene TRBV7-7; the D is unclear. The CDR3 covers 16 residues. The germline V gene has CDR1 SSHAT and CDR2 FNYEAQ (reference sequence). Written as DNA, the CDR3 is TGTGCTAGCAGCCCGACGTTGACGGGCAACCGTGACGAGCAGTACTTC. Its translation: CASSPTLTGNRDEQYF.

This clone was detected only a few times. The rearrangement uses TRBV7-9 and TRBJ1-2, with 7 nucleotides matching TRBD1. The CDR3 loop spans 13 amino acids. The J segment lost 8 bases and the V segment lost 3 bases, leaving 6 bases of the junction unmatched. Per the germline V gene, CDR1 is SEHNR and CDR2 is FQNEAQ (reference sequence). The CDR3 DNA sequence: TGTGCCAGCAGCTTTCTAACAGGGGACGGCTACACCTTC. Its protein is CASSFLTGDGYTF.

The rearrangement links TRBV19 to TRBJ1-5; D gene ambiguous. The germline V gene encodes CDR1 LNHDA and CDR2 SQIVND (reference sequence). This CDR3 spans 16 amino acids. The ends were cut back, 5 bases at V and 0 bases at J, with 14 bases in the middle. The CDR3 DNA follows: TGTGCCAGTAGTTTACTATCCGTTTATAGCAATCAGCCCCAGCATTTT. It specifies CASSLLSVYSNQPQHF.

The genes are TRBV19 and TRBJ2-2; TRBD2 might be the D (6 bases). This CDR3 is 14 amino acids long. V gave up 6 bases and J gave up 3 bases, with 11 bases separating them. Per the germline V gene, CDR1 is LNHDA and CDR2 is SQIVND (reference sequence). Here the CDR3 DNA reads TGTGCCAGTAGGAAGTGGGGGGACACCGGGGAGCTGTTTTTT. Amino acid sequence: CASRKWGDTGELFF.

CDR3 sequence (DNA): TGTGCCAGTAGTGACAGGGGGAATGAAGCTTTCTTT. Protein sequence: CASSDRGNEAFF. The chain couples TRBV19 to TRBJ1-1; 9 bases align to TRBD1. J was trimmed by 7 bases and V by 5 bases; bases with no gene match: 2. Germline-derived CDR1 and CDR2 are LNHDA and SQIVND (reference sequence). This CDR3 has 12 amino acids.

The chain recombines TRBV28 with TRBJ2-2; D gene ambiguous. Trimming cost V 2 bases and J 6 bases, with 4 bases left between them. CDR3 size: 12 residues. Germline CDR1 is MDHEN and CDR2 is SYDVKM. In nucleotides, the CDR3 is TGTGCCAGCAGTTTAAACCCCGGGGAGCTGTTTTTT. As protein: CASSLNPGELFF.

The V gene is TRBV6-5, the J gene TRBJ1-5; 11 positions match TRBD1. Germline CDR1 is MNHEY and CDR2 is SVGAGI. The CDR3 totals 15 residues. V shed 6 bases and J 5 bases; nucleotides not matched to a gene: 6. DNA for the CDR3: TGTGCCAGCAGGGGCCTGGGACAGGGGGATCAGCCCCAGCATTTT. It translates to CASRGLGQGDQPQHF.